This T cell receptor beta chain was sequenced in a study of blood T cell repertoires in COVID-19. Whole-study context: COVID-19 samples collected from the United States, Italy and Spain covered acute and convalescent phases. T cells, B-cell-depleted T cells, or PBMCs provided the cDNA or gDNA that served as material.

In the authors' workflow: How many nucleated cells were present was estimated from reference gene primer amplification. Some clones are missing from TCRdb's copy, which holds only in-frame ones; the method was immunoSEQ multiplex PCR. V, J and clone size are taken as reported in that table, and D and trimming were inferred from the DNA itself. The sample shows around 160,000 clones, around 81% of them seen only once. This CDR3 is built from 15 residues. Germline V gives CDR1 LNHDA, CDR2 SQIVND (reference sequence). Trimming removed 8 bases from V and 5 bases from J; junction bases left unmatched: 14.

The V gene is TRBV19, the J gene TRBJ2-7, with 8 bases matching TRBD1. What was sequenced was peripheral blood. This TCR was recovered from a woman in her thirties or forties with active or convalescent COVID-19. CDR3 protein: CASDRRGQVANEQYF. In DNA, the CDR3 is TGTGCCAGTGACCGGCGGGGACAGGTAGCCAACGAGCAGTACTTC. The whole variable domain, remainder taken from reference TRBV19 and TRBJ2-7, is DGGITQSPKYLFRKEGQNVTLSCEQNLNHDAMYWYRQDPGQGLRLIYYSQIVNDFQKGDIAEGYSVSREKKESFPLTVTSAQKNPTAFYLCASDRRGQVANEQYFGPGTRLTVT.